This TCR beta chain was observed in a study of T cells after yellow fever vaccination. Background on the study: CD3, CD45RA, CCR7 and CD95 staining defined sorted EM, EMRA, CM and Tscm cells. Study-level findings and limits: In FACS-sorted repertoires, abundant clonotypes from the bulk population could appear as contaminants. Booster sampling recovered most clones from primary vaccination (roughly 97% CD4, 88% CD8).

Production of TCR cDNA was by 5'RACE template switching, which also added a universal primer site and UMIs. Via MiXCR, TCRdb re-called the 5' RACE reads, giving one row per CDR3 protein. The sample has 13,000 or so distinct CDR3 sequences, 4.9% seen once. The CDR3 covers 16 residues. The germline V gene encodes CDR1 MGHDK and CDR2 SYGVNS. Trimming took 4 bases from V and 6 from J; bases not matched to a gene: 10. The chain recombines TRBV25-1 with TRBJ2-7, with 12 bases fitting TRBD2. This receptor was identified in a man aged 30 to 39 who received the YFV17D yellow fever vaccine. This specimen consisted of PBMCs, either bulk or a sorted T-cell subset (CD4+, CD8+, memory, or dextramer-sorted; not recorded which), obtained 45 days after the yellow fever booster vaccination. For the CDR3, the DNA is TGTGCCAGCAGTGGGACTAGCGGGACCTTAAGGAGCGAGCAGTACTTC. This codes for CASSGTSGTLRSEQYF.